The 17 T cell receptor beta chains listed next were all sequenced from one sample in a study of blood T cell repertoires in COVID-19. Profiled with immunoSEQ multiplex PCR; TCRdb holds only in-frame clones, not every one. The profile shows roughly 190,000 clones, 86% of them singletons. The sequenced sample consisted of peripheral blood. All receptors derive from a man in his sixties or seventies with acute or convalescent COVID-19.

Regarding this clone: Additional DNA sequences in this sample encode the identical CDR3. The genes are TRBV9 and TRBJ1-1, with D possibly TRBD1 on 6 matching bases. Germline lookup yields CDR1 SGDLS and CDR2 YYNGEE. V lost 1 base to trimming and J lost 3 bases, with 7 bases between them. The CDR3 is made up of 13 amino acids. The DNA for the CDR3 is TGTGCCAGCAGCGTACACAGGGACACTGAAGCTTTCTTT. This translates into CASSVHRDTEAFF.

The chain couples TRBV5-1 to TRBJ2-3; 8 bases align to TRBD2. The germline gives CDR1 SGHRS, CDR2 YFSETQ. The CDR3 runs to 15 residues. V was pared by 4 bases and J by 4 bases, with 8 bases of the junction left unmatched. Here the CDR3 DNA reads TGCGCCAGCAGCCCGGGAGGGGGTTGGGCAGATACGCAGTATTTT. Protein: CASSPGGGWADTQYF.

The chain combines TRBV27 with TRBJ1-2; possible D gene TRBD1, 5 bases. V was trimmed by 7 bases and J by 7 bases, leaving 16 bases between them. The CDR3 is made up of 13 amino acids. Germline CDR1 MNHEY, CDR2 SMNVEV (reference sequence). The CDR3 sequence is CASTSGGRGGYTF. Here the CDR3 DNA reads TGTGCCAGCACCTCGGGGGGGAGGGGTGGCTACACCTTC.

This chain connects TRBV27 to TRBJ2-1; tentatively, D is TRBD2 (6 bases). Per the germline V gene, CDR1 is MNHEY and CDR2 is SMNVEV (reference sequence). V was clipped by 10 bases and J by 9 bases, with 22 bases between them. The length of the CDR3 is 14 residues. The CDR3 reads CATFGQAVGGEQFF. The CDR3 region has the DNA TGTGCCACCTTTGGGCAGGCGGTGGGGGGTGAGCAGTTCTTC.

The chain combines TRBV2 with TRBJ2-6, with no clear D. V was trimmed by 1 base and J by 3 bases, leaving 7 bases between them. Germline assignment: CDR1 SNHLY and CDR2 FYNNEI. This CDR3 is built from 15 residues. CDR3 in amino acids: CASSEGSLGANVLTF. As DNA, the CDR3 is TGTGCCAGCAGTGAAGGCAGTCTTGGGGCCAACGTCCTGACTTTC.

The chain uses TRBV24-1 and TRBJ2-3, with a tentative D call TRBD1 (5 bases). The germline V gene encodes CDR1 KGHDR and CDR2 SFDVKD. Trimming took off 2 bases at V and 5 bases at J, with 19 bases between the two ends. This CDR3 spans 17 amino acids. CDR3 bases: TGTGCCACCAGTGATTCGAGGCAGGAAGGGGAAAGAGATACGCAGTATTTT. It specifies CATSDSRQEGERDTQYF.

J is TRBJ1-3 and V is TRBV2; D is perhaps TRBD1 (6 bases). This CDR3 comprises 15 residues. Looked up from germline, CDR1 is SNHLY and CDR2 is FYNNEI. The germline V and J ends were trimmed by 1 base and 1 base, with 8 bases remaining between them. This CDR3 is CASSEGGLSGNTIYF. CDR3 DNA sequence: TGTGCCAGCAGTGAAGGGGGGCTGTCTGGAAACACCATATATTTT.

The chain links TRBV15 to TRBJ2-1, with TRBD1 identical over 7 bases. This CDR3 has 16 residues. J lost 7 bases, V lost 1 base, and 10 bases had no gene match. Germline assignment: CDR1 LNHNV and CDR2 YYDKDF (reference sequence). CDR3 loop: CATSRGDSSEINEQFF. For the CDR3, the DNA is TGTGCCACCAGCAGAGGGGACAGTTCTGAAATAAATGAGCAGTTCTTC.

The chain is built from TRBV5-1 and TRBJ2-6; tentative D call: TRBD1 (5 bases). The CDR3 runs 14 residues. The germline V gene has CDR1 SGHRS and CDR2 YFSETQ. V shed 6 bases and J shed 2 bases, with 9 bases lying between them. Here the CDR3 reads CASTWGAGANVLTF. The CDR3 coding sequence is TGCGCCAGCACCTGGGGCGCTGGGGCCAACGTCCTGACTTTC. Drawing the rest from reference TRBV5-1 and TRBJ2-6, the complete variable domain is KAGVTQTPRYLIKTRGQQVTLSCSPISGHRSVSWYQQTPGQGLQFLFEYFSETQRNKGNFPGRFSGRQFSNSRSEMNVSTLELGDSALYLCASTWGAGANVLTFGAGSRLTVL.

This chain uses TRBV9 with TRBJ1-2, with D possibly TRBD1 on 6 matching bases. CDR3 length equals 14 residues. The V gene's germline CDR1 is SGDLS and CDR2 YYNGEE. Trimming took off 2 bases at V and 4 bases at J, with 12 bases between the two ends. CDR3 amino acids: CASSVAGVSYGYTF. CDR3 DNA sequence: TGTGCCAGCAGCGTCGCAGGGGTGAGCTATGGCTACACCTTC.

This rearrangement joins TRBV5-1 to TRBJ2-1; TRBD1 might be the D (5 bases). The CDR3 covers 14 residues. From germline, CDR1 is SGHRS and CDR2 YFSETQ. Between the trimmed V and J ends, which lost 4 bases and 5 bases, there was a span of 13 bases. The CDR3 coding sequence is TGCGCCAGCAGCAGGGGCCAACTCCACAATGAGCAGTTCTTC. Its protein product is CASSRGQLHNEQFF.

V gene TRBV7-2 combines with J gene TRBJ2-1; TRBD2 matches 8 bases. The germline V gene encodes CDR1 SGHTA and CDR2 FQGNSA. The CDR3 has 14 amino acids. The junction had 7 bases not matched to a gene; V was cut back by 5 bases and J by 7 bases. CDR3 coding DNA: TGTGCCAGCAGCCCGGGACTAGATCGGAATGAGCAGTTCTTC. Protein: CASSPGLDRNEQFF.

This chain connects TRBV4-2 to TRBJ1-1; 7 nucleotides match TRBD1. The germline V gene encodes CDR1 LGHNA and CDR2 YNFKEQ. CDR3 length: 15 amino acids. J gave up 1 base and V 4 bases, and 6 bases lay outside the gene matches. This CDR3 is CASSRYRGRNTEAFF. In DNA, the CDR3 is TGTGCCAGCAGCCGTTACAGGGGCAGGAACACTGAAGCTTTCTTT.

This clone has at least ten counts. The rearrangement joins TRBV4-3 to TRBJ2-2; 9 positions match TRBD2. J lost 1 base, V lost 0 bases, and 6 bases had no gene match. This CDR3 contains 18 residues. Germline assignment: CDR1 LGHNA and CDR2 YSLEER. The DNA for the CDR3 is TGCGCCAGCAGCCAAGAGACTAGCGGCCCTGGGAACACCGGGGAGCTGTTTTTT. This codes for CASSQETSGPGNTGELFF.

The rearrangement uses TRBV6-2 or TRBV6-3 and TRBJ1-6; D remains unclear. The CDR3 length is 12 residues. Trimming took off 0 bases at V and 10 bases at J, with 4 bases between the two ends. Germline V lookup: CDR1 MNHEY, CDR2 SVGEGT. CDR3 in amino acids: CASSYSRSPLHF. The DNA for the CDR3 is TGTGCCAGCAGTTACTCGCGGTCACCCCTCCACTTT.

The V gene is TRBV19, the J gene TRBJ2-7, with a weak D call TRBD1 (5 bases). V shed 4 bases and J shed 3 bases, with 10 bases lying between them. This CDR3 region has 13 residues. Looked up from germline, CDR1 is LNHDA and CDR2 is SQIVND (reference sequence). The CDR3 DNA follows: TGTGCCAGTAGTACATCTCAGGGCTACGAGCAGTACTTC. Its translation is CASSTSQGYEQYF.

V gene TRBV5-1 combines with J gene TRBJ2-5, with a weak D call TRBD1 (6 bases). The CDR3 has 14 amino acids. CDR1 SGHRS and CDR2 YFSETQ come from the germline V gene. Trimming pared 0 bases from V and 5 bases from J, leaving 11 bases between. The CDR3 reads CASSLDPGVETQYF. DNA of the CDR3: TGCGCCAGCAGCTTGGACCCAGGGGTCGAGACCCAGTACTTC.